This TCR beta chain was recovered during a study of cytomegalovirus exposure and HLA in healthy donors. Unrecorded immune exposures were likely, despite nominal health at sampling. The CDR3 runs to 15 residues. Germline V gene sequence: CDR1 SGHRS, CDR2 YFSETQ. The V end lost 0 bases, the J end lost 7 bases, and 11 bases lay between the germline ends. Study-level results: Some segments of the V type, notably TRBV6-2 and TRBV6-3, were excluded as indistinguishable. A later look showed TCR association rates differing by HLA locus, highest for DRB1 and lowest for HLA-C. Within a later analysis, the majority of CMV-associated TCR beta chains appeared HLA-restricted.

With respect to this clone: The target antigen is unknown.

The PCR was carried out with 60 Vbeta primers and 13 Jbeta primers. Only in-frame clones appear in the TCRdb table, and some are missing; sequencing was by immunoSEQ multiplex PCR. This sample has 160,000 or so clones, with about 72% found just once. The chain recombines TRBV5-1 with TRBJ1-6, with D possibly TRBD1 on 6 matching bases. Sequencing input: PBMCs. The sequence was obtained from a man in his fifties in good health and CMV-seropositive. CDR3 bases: TGCGCCAGCAGCTTGGAGCGGCAGGGGAATTCACCCCTCCACTTT. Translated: CASSLERQGNSPLHF.